The present TCR beta chain was sequenced within a study of blood T cells in healthy people across ages. Only a few counts were recorded for this clonotype. Sample donors were healthy Caucasian individuals that came from Russia, aged roughly 6 to 100. Each donor supplied roughly 9.2 milliliters of peripheral blood. Primed by a sample-barcoded 5' primer and a J-beta primer mix, a second PCR proceeded for 7 to 11 cycles. A single record per CDR3 protein comes from TCRdb applying MiXCR to the 5' RACE reads. The data show roughly 1,000,000 distinct CDR3 sequences, roughly 24% seen once. These data were also reused for a study on T cells of mothers and their children. Per that paper: An overlap that was slightly higher, though non-significant, was seen in related mother-child pairs versus unrelated pairs. The search for persistent microchimeric T cell clones detected none.

The sample comprised blood. This clonotype was obtained from a girl aged 2 to 10 in good health.

The CDR3 DNA reads TGTGCCAGCAGCGGACGGGATTCTCACACCGGGGAGCTGTTTTTT. Protein: CASSGRDSHTGELFF. This chain connects TRBV7-9 to TRBJ2-2, with D maybe TRBD2 (5 bases). The V and J ends lost 5 bases and 3 bases respectively, with 13 bases between them. Germline V gene sequence: CDR1 SEHNR, CDR2 FQNEAQ (reference sequence). This CDR3 contains 15 residues. Variable domain in full (rest from reference TRBV7-9 and TRBJ2-2): DTGVSQNPRHKITKRGQNVTFRCDPISEHNRLYWYRQTLGQGPEFLTYFQNEAQLEKSRLLSDRFSAERPKGSFSTLEIQRTEQGDSAMYLCASSGRDSHTGELFFGEGSRLTVL.